The 2 T cell receptor beta chains listed next were all sequenced from one sample in a study of T cell responses to AZD1222 COVID-19 vaccine. Sequencing used immunoSEQ multiplex PCR; TCRdb keeps in-frame clones, though not all of them. Altogether approximately 150,000 clones are present, roughly 90% being singletons, with the ten largest covering approximately 3.3%. The sample consisted of peripheral blood, taken 28 days after the second AZD1222 dose. These receptors originate from an adult who received the AZD1222 COVID-19 vaccine.

The V and J genes are TRBV21-1 and TRBJ2-7; the table assigns TRBD1, which was not confirmed against the DNA. TRBV21-1 is designated a pseudogene. This CDR3 comprises 18 residues. The CDR3 loop reads CASSKGETGRHSLYEQYF. CDR3 sequence (DNA): TGTGCCAGCAGCAAAGGGGAGACAGGGCGCCATTCCCTGTACGAGCAGTACTTC.

The gene calls are TRBV7-9 and TRBJ1-3, with TRBD1 matching 7 bases. This CDR3 region has 15 residues. V dropped 3 bases and J dropped 0; count of bases not matched to a gene: 2. CDR1 and CDR2 (germline): SEHNR, FQNEAQ (reference sequence). CDR3 sequence (DNA): TGTGCCAGCAGCTTGGGACAGAGCTCTGGAAACACCATATATTTT. Protein: CASSLGQSSGNTIYF. Looking up the rest from reference TRBV7-9 and TRBJ1-3 gives the full variable domain: DTGVSQNPRHKITKRGQNVTFRCDPISEHNRLYWYRQTLGQGPEFLTYFQNEAQLEKSRLLSDRFSAERPKGSFSTLEIQRTEQGDSAMYLCASSLGQSSGNTIYFGEGSWLTVV.